The present TCR beta chain was sequenced within a study of siplizumab effects on memory and regulatory T cells. Whole-study findings and limits: Fewer alloreactive sequences mapped to unstimulated CD4+ memory cells under siplizumab. Memory T cells appeared less diverse than naive cells, which seemed to contribute substantially to alloresponse.

As regards this clone: The antigen remains undetermined.

Germline CDR1 and CDR2: SGHTA and FQGNSA. Trimming removed 6 bases at V and 1 base at J, with 7 bases between. The CDR3 is 12 amino acids. Researchers sequenced unstimulated naive, memory, effector memory and TEMRA subsets in a few donor pairs. Clones were read by immunoSEQ multiplex PCR, and TCRdb kept only the in-frame ones, dropping some. The repertoire holds 50,000 to 75,000 clones, with around 79% as singletons. The chain links TRBV7-2 to TRBJ2-7; D not certain. The sample taken for sequencing was memory CD4+ T cells sorted from blood. This TCR was sampled from a human donor in good health. CDR3 in amino acids: CASSRPSYEQYF. The CDR3 DNA reads as TGTGCCAGCAGTCGGCCATCCTACGAGCAGTACTTC.